This T cell receptor (beta chain) emerged from a study of patients and donors after allogeneic stem cell transplantation (TCRdb year 2020). Comments on this clonotype: Its antigen has not been determined. No base quality values were provided; no much bigger clone lies one nucleotide off.

Preparation of the library involved RT-PCR. The reads were generated on a NextSeq 550. TCRdb itself trimmed the public reads at Q25 with fastp, ran MiXCR and retained productive beta chains. One record per CDR3 amino acid sequence lists the most common genes and DNA. The sample table contains some 880,000 distinct CDR3 sequences; only one count was recorded for about 20% of them. Approximately 5.9% of the sample is held by the ten biggest clonotypes. The germline V gene sets CDR1 to SGHRS and CDR2 to YFSETQ. Counted from cysteine to phenylalanine, this CDR3 has 15 amino acids. The sequence is cut down to CDR3 DNA, 45 bases in frame from base 1. Trimming leaves V shorter by 4 bases and J shorter by 2 bases, with the junction holding 8 bases beyond the gene matches.

This sequence uses TRBV5-1 and TRBJ1-2; 7 central bases correspond to TRBD1. The source of this sequence is a human donor who was either an allogeneic HSCT recipient or a stem cell or donor lymphocyte infusion donor (not recorded which). It is not recorded whose cells these are; they may come from a transplant donor. Sequenced sample: blood, either unsorted or a sorted T cell fraction (not recorded which). The DNA reads TGCGCCAGCAGCCCTACAGGGGATGGGAACTATGGCTACACCTTC. Its amino acids are CASSPTGDGNYGYTF. Outside the CDR3, residues come from the reference TRBV5-1 and TRBJ1-2 proteins, so the full variable domain is: KAGVTQTPRYLIKTRGQQVTLSCSPISGHRSVSWYQQTPGQGLQFLFEYFSETQRNKGNFPGRFSGRQFSNSRSEMNVSTLELGDSALYLCASSPTGDGNYGYTFGSGTRLTVV.